One TCR beta chain is described in this entry. Its specificity is unknown. The TRB libraries of cDNA were built by UMI-labeled 5' RACE. TCRdb re-called the 5' RACE reads; one entry per CDR3 protein, DNA not given. This sample carries 150,000 to 180,000 distinct CDR3 sequences, with 0.45% to 0.6% going to the ten biggest clones. The data are from a study of CXCR3-negative and CXCR3-positive naive CD8 T cells. Study-level results: Comparably high diversity was seen in both naive subsets, and much lower diversity in memory CD8+ cells. Greater hydrophobicity was found in TRB CDR3s of CXCR3-positive naive cells than of CXCR3-negative naive cells.

Germline values: CDR1 SEHNR, CDR2 FQNEAQ (reference sequence). The CDR3 totals 14 residues. Specimen: naive CXCR3+ CD8+ T cells from blood. As for subset: CD45RO-CCR7+CD27+CD95- naive CD8+ T cells expressing CXCR3 (TNR3+). The rearrangement joins TRBV7-9 to TRBJ2-1; TCRdb indicates TRBD1, and absent DNA this call remains unverified. The TCR sequence derives from a human donor in good health. Some clones in this sample may be carry-over from other donors' samples. CDR3 loop: CASSFAQGNNEQFF.